This TCR beta chain was identified in a study of T and B cells in COVID-19 patients. On the study more broadly: Recovered patients mostly had mild to moderate COVID-19 managed as outpatients. Of about 19 active-infection patients, 12 were critically ill with mechanical ventilation or extracorporeal membrane oxygenation. Whole-study results and caveats: Active COVID-19 showed highly clonal TRB repertoires; recovery showed diversity and richness above healthy donors. Patients with COVID-19 reportedly showed strongly skewed T cell receptor beta variable and joining gene usage.

About this clonotype itself: Antigen: not known.

V shed 0 bases, J shed 2 bases, and the junction held 7 bases outside the gene matches. This CDR3 spans 16 amino acids. CDR1 and CDR2 (germline): KGHSH, LQKENI. Multiplex PCR with BIOMED2 TRB-A/B primer pools amplified TRB rearrangements. From the multiplex PCR reads, TCRdb called clonotypes with MiXCR, one entry per CDR3 protein. The sample carries approximately 11,000 distinct CDR3 sequences, just under 30% recorded once. Each TRB amplification used roughly 220-550 ng of genomic DNA from blood. Source material: blood. The sequence derives from a human donor who had recovered from COVID-19. V usage is TRBV18 and J usage is TRBJ2-7, with 7 bases lining up with TRBD1. CDR3 protein: CASSPPSRDSPYEQYF. The CDR3 bases are TGTGCCAGCTCACCACCCTCCCGGGACAGCCCCTACGAGCAGTACTTC.